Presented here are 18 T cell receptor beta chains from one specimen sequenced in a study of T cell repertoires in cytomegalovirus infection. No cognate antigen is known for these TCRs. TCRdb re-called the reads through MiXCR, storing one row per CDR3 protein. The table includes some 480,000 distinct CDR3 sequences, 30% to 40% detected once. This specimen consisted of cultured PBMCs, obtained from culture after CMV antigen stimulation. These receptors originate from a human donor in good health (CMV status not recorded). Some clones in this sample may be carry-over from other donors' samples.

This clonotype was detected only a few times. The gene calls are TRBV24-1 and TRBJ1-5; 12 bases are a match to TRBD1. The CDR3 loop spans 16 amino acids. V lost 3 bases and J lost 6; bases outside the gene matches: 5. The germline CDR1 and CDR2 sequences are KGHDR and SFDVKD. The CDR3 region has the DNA TGTGCCACCAGTGATCCCGGGACAGGGGGCCCTCAGCCCCAGCATTTT. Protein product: CATSDPGTGGPQPQHF.

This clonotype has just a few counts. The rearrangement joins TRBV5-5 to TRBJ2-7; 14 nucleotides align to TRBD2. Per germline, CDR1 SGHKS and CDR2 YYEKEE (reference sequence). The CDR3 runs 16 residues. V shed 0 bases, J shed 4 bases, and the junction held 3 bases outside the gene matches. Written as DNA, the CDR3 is TGTGCCAGCAGCTTGGAAAGGACTAGCGGGAGGTACGAGCAGTACTTC. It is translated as CASSLERTSGRYEQYF.

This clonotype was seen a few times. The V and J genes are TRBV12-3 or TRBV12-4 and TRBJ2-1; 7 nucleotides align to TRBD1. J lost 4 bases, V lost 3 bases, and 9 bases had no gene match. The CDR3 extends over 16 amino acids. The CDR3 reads CASSFLLQGLYNEQFF. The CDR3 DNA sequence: TGTGCCAGCAGTTTCTTGTTACAGGGGCTTTACAATGAGCAGTTCTTC.

The CDR3: CASSRTWDPANTGELFF. Written as DNA, the CDR3 is TGCGCCAGCAGCCGGACTTGGGACCCCGCGAACACCGGGGAGCTGTTTTTT. J is TRBJ2-2 and V is TRBV4-1, with D perhaps being TRBD1 or TRBD2 (5 bases each). Trimming took 4 bases from V and 0 from J, leaving 15 bases between them. Looked up from germline, CDR1 is MGHRA and CDR2 is YSYEKL. CDR3 length: 17 amino acids.

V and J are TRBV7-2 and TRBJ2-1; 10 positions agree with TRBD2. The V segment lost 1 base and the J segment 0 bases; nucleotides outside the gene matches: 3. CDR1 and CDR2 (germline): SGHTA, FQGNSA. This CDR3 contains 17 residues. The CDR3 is CASSLVSSGSSYNEQFF. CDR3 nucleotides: TGTGCCAGCAGCTTAGTGTCTAGCGGGAGCTCCTACAATGAGCAGTTCTTC.

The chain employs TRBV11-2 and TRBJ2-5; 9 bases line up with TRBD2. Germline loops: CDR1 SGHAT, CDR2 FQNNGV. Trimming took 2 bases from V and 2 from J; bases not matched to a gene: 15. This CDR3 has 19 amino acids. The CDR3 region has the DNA TGTGCCAGCAGCTTAATGATTGAGGGGATAGCGGGAGAGCAAGAGACCCAGTACTTC. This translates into CASSLMIEGIAGEQETQYF.

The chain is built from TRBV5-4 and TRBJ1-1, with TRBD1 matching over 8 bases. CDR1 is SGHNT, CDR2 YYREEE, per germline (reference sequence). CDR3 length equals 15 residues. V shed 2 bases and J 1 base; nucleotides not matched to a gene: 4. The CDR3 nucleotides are TGTGCCAGCAGCTTTATACAGGGGGGGAACACTGAAGCTTTCTTT. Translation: CASSFIQGGNTEAFF.

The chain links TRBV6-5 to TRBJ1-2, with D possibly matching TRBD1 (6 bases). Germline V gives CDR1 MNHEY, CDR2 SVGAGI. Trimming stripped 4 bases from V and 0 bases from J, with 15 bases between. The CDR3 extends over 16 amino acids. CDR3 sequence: CASSLTGRDPNYGYTF. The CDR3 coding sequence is TGTGCCAGCAGTTTAACAGGGAGGGACCCTAACTATGGCTACACCTTC.

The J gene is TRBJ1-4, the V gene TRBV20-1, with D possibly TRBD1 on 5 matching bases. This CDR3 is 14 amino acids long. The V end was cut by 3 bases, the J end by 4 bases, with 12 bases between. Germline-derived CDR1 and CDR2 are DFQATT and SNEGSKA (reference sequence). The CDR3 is CSARWAGNNEKLFF. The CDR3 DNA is TGCAGTGCTAGGTGGGCAGGGAATAATGAAAAACTGTTTTTT.

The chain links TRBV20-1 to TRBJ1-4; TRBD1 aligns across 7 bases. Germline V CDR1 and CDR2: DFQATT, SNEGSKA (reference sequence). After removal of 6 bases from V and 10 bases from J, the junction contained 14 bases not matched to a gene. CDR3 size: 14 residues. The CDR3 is CSAGETGSVRKLFF. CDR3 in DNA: TGCAGTGCCGGCGAGACAGGGTCCGTACGAAAACTGTTTTTT.

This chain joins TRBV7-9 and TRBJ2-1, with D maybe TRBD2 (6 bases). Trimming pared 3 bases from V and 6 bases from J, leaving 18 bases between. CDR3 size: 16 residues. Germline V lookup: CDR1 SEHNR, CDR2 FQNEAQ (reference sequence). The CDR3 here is CASSFWGTLRSNEQFF. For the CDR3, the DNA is TGTGCCAGCAGCTTTTGGGGGACTCTGCGGTCCAATGAGCAGTTCTTC.

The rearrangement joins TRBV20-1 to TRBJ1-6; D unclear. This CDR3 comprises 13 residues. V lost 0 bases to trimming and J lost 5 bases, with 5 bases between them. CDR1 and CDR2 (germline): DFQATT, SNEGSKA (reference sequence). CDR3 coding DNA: TGCAGTGCTAGAGACGGAGATAATTCACCCCTCCACTTT. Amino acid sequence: CSARDGDNSPLHF.

In DNA form, the CDR3 reads TGTGCCAGCAGCTTGACAGGGGGCGCGGGGTCTGAAGCTTTCTTT. Translation: CASSLTGGAGSEAFF. The chain is built from TRBV7-2 and TRBJ1-1; the match to TRBD1 covers 10 bases. The CDR3 sequence is 15 residues long. V lost 3 bases to trimming and J lost 6 bases; unmatched junction nucleotides: 7. Per germline, CDR1 SGHTA and CDR2 FQGNSA.

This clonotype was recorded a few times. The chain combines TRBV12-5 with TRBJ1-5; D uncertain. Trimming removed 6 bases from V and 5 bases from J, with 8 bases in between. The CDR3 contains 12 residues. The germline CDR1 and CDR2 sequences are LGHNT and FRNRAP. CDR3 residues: CASGRDYQPQHF. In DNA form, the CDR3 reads TGTGCTAGTGGAAGGGATTATCAGCCCCAGCATTTT.

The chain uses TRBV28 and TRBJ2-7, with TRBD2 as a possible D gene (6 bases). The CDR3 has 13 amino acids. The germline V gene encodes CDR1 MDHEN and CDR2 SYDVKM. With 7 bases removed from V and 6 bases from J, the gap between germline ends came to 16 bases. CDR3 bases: TGTGCCAGCATTCCGCGGGATAGGGGCGAGCAGTACTTC. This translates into CASIPRDRGEQYF.

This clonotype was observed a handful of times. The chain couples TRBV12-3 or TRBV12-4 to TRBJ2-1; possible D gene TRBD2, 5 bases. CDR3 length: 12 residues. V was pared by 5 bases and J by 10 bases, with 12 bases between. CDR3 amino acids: CASSLTRKEQFF. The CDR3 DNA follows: TGTGCCAGCAGTCTTACTAGAAAAGAGCAGTTCTTC.

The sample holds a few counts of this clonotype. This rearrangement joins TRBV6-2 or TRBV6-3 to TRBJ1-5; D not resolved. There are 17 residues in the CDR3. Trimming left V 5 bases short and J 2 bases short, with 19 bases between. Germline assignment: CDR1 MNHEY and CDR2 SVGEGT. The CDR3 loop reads CASSRRPGADGNQPQHF. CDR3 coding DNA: TGTGCCAGCAGTCGAAGGCCGGGAGCGGATGGCAATCAGCCCCAGCATTTT.

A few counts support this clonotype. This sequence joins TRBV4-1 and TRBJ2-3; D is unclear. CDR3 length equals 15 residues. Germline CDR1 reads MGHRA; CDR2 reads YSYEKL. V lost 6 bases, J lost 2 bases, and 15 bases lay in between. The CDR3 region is CASRLLGLFTDTQYF. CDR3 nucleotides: TGCGCCAGCAGACTTCTCGGGTTGTTCACAGATACGCAGTATTTT.